This T cell receptor (beta chain) was found in a study of cytomegalovirus exposure and HLA in healthy donors. Study findings and constraints: Later on, an analysis found that several of the most significant clusters appeared to be linked to common viral pathogens, which included parvovirus B19.

Primers: 60 Vbeta forward and 13 Jbeta reverse. The repertoire was sequenced with immunoSEQ multiplex PCR; TCRdb's copy has only in-frame clones and lacks some. There are some 200,000 clones in the sample; 70% to 85% occur only once, and roughly 0.098% lies in the top ten. From germline, CDR1 is SGDLS and CDR2 YYNGEE. V was pared by 4 bases and J by 0 bases, with 3 bases of the junction left unmatched. The CDR3 covers 14 residues. With regard to this clone: The antigen is not known.

The TCR was taken from a boy aged 2-15 years in good health and CMV-seronegative. This chain links TRBV9 with TRBJ2-5, with TRBD2 identical over 7 bases. The specimen sequenced was PBMCs. CDR3: CASSPGGYQETQYF. The CDR3 DNA is TGTGCCAGCAGCCCCGGGGGGTACCAAGAGACCCAGTACTTC.